Presented here are 5 T cell receptor beta chains from one specimen sequenced in a study of T-cell reconstitution after alpha-beta-depleted transplantation in children. During its preparation, the TCRbeta library received unique molecular identifiers. MiXCR was run by TCRdb on the PCR reads, yielding one entry per CDR3 protein. The repertoire holds some 150,000 distinct CDR3 sequences, with 7.5% to 9% as singletons. The sequencing here drew on PBMCs, mostly from graft donor cells, taken 180 days after TCRalphabeta/CD19-depleted stem cell transplant. These receptors were obtained from a female patient between 2 and 10 years old who had a stem cell transplant for congenital amegakaryocytic thrombocytopenia, so the T cells may come from the graft donor.

This clonotype was detected a few times. The CDR3 loop is CASSFGPRYNEQFF. CDR3 bases: TGTGCCAGCAGTTTTGGGCCGAGATACAATGAGCAGTTCTTC. The V call is TRBV7-3, the J call TRBJ2-1, with no clear D. CDR3 length: 14 residues. The V end was cut by 6 bases, the J end by 4 bases, with 13 bases between. Germline CDR1 reads SGHTA; CDR2 reads FQGTGA.

The chain recombines TRBV6-4 with TRBJ2-1, with D hard to call. The CDR3 totals 13 residues. V lost 7 bases and J 10 bases, leaving 17 bases between the germline ends. Per germline, CDR1 MRHNA and CDR2 SNTAGT. CDR3 residues: CASKKDRPLEQFF. In nucleotides, the CDR3 is TGTGCCAGCAAAAAGGACCGGCCATTGGAGCAGTTCTTC.

This clonotype was seen ten or more times. The chain combines TRBV5-1 with TRBJ2-7; D gene ambiguous. Trimming shortened V by 0 bases and J by 6 bases, and 10 bases separated the two germline ends. CDR3 length equals 13 residues. Germline V CDR1 and CDR2: SGHRS, YFSETQ. In nucleotides, the CDR3 is TGCGCCAGCAGCTTGGATAGGGTTGCCGAGCAGTACTTC. As protein: CASSLDRVAEQYF.

The sample holds many counts of this clonotype. The V call is TRBV5-4, the J call TRBJ1-1; tentatively, D is TRBD1 (5 bases). With 0 bases removed from V and 8 bases from J, the gap between germline ends came to 11 bases. Looked up from germline, CDR1 is SGHNT and CDR2 is YYREEE (reference sequence). CDR3 size: 13 residues. The CDR3 reads CASSLGGGVEAFF. DNA for the CDR3: TGTGCCAGCAGCTTGGGTGGGGGGGTCGAAGCTTTCTTT.

This clonotype was counted ten times or more. The CDR3 DNA sequence: TGTGCCAGCAGCCTACAGGGGGGCTACGAGCAGTACTTC. Protein product: CASSLQGGYEQYF. This chain connects TRBV12-3 or TRBV12-4 to TRBJ2-7; 8 nucleotides match TRBD1. The junction had 4 bases not matched to a gene; V was cut back by 6 bases and J by 3 bases. The CDR3 loop spans 13 amino acids.